This is a list of T cell receptor beta chains from one sample in a study of T cell changes during pregnancy in multiple sclerosis. Clones were sequenced by immunoSEQ multiplex PCR, and TCRdb holds only the in-frame ones, with some missing. The table lists tens of thousands of clones, 85% to 95% of them singletons. The sequencing used CD8+ T cells from peripheral blood mononuclear cells, collected in the third trimester of pregnancy. These receptors originate from a female donor with multiple sclerosis, enrolled in a pregnancy study. CDR3s include the opening cysteine and the closing phenylalanine or tryptophan. Fields, in order: clone size, D gene, V gene, J gene, CDR3 protein, CDR3 DNA. The D gene is left open where the match is weak. Some rows mark clone size as missing; the rest say once, few, many or name a class of expanded clone.

clone_size: .
d_call: TRBD1
v_call: TRBV7-8
j_call: TRBJ1-5
cdr3_aa: CASSLKSTGSSNQPQHF
cdr3_nt: TGTGCCAGCAGCTTAAAATCGACAGGGTCGAGCAATCAGCCCCAGCATTTT

clone_size: .
d_call: TRBD1
v_call: TRBV7-3
j_call: TRBJ2-3
cdr3_aa: CASSLMGQGLGDTQYF
cdr3_nt: TGTGCCAGCAGCTTAATGGGACAGGGACTCGGAGATACGCAGTATTTT

clone_size: .
d_call: TRBD2
v_call: TRBV9
j_call: TRBJ2-5
cdr3_aa: CASSSWTSGGVETQYF
cdr3_nt: TGTGCCAGCAGCTCCTGGACTAGCGGGGGGGTCGAGACCCAGTACTTC

clone_size: .
d_call: .
v_call: TRBV7-2
j_call: TRBJ2-1
cdr3_aa: CASRRRGDNEQFF
cdr3_nt: TGTGCCAGCAGGCGGAGGGGTGACAATGAGCAGTTCTTC

clone_size: .
d_call: TRBD2
v_call: TRBV4-3
j_call: TRBJ2-7
cdr3_aa: CASSQDWGTTYEQYF
cdr3_nt: TGCGCCAGCAGCCAAGATTGGGGGACTACCTACGAGCAGTACTTC

clone_size: .
d_call: .
v_call: TRBV27
j_call: TRBJ2-7
cdr3_aa: CASSSGTLSYEQYF
cdr3_nt: TGTGCCAGCAGTTCCGGGACTCTGTCCTACGAGCAGTACTTC

clone_size: once
d_call: TRBD2
v_call: TRBV5-4
j_call: TRBJ2-1
cdr3_aa: CASSLAVAGAHDEQFF
cdr3_nt: TGTGCCAGCAGCTTGGCGGTAGCGGGAGCTCACGATGAGCAGTTCTTC

clone_size: .
d_call: .
v_call: TRBV27
j_call: TRBJ2-5
cdr3_aa: CASSSGTGKGLAQETQYF
cdr3_nt: TGTGCCAGCAGTTCCGGGACAGGGAAAGGACTAGCTCAAGAGACCCAGTACTTC

clone_size: .
d_call: .
v_call: TRBV27
j_call: TRBJ2-1
cdr3_aa: CASSRSASGNEQFF
cdr3_nt: TGTGCCAGCAGTCGGTCCGCCTCAGGAAATGAGCAGTTCTTC

clone_size: .
d_call: TRBD1
v_call: TRBV19
j_call: TRBJ2-5
cdr3_aa: CASSIDWGTGGETQYF
cdr3_nt: TGTGCCAGTAGTATAGATTGGGGGACAGGGGGAGAGACCCAGTACTTC

clone_size: .
d_call: TRBD1
v_call: TRBV13
j_call: TRBJ1-5
cdr3_aa: CASSIQGVQPQHF
cdr3_nt: TGTGCCAGCAGCATACAGGGGGTTCAGCCCCAGCATTTT

clone_size: .
d_call: .
v_call: TRBV27
j_call: TRBJ2-1
cdr3_aa: CASTYYNEQFF
cdr3_nt: TGTGCCAGCACCTACTACAATGAGCAGTTCTTC

clone_size: .
d_call: TRBD1
v_call: TRBV27
j_call: TRBJ2-7
cdr3_aa: CASSFVQGNEQYF
cdr3_nt: TGTGCCAGCAGTTTCGTACAGGGGAACGAGCAGTACTTC

clone_size: .
d_call: TRBD1
v_call: TRBV19
j_call: TRBJ1-2
cdr3_aa: CASSNRTGDYGYTF
cdr3_nt: TGTGCCAGTAGTAACAGGACAGGGGACTATGGCTACACCTTC

clone_size: .
d_call: .
v_call: TRBV5-1
j_call: TRBJ1-2
cdr3_aa: CASSDGHEKINYGYTF
cdr3_nt: TGCGCCAGCAGCGACGGACATGAGAAGATAAACTATGGCTACACCTTC

clone_size: .
d_call: .
v_call: TRBV6-4
j_call: TRBJ2-1
cdr3_aa: CASSEQGTHEQFF
cdr3_nt: TGTGCCAGCAGTGAACAGGGCACCCATGAGCAGTTCTTC

clone_size: .
d_call: .
v_call: TRBV5-1
j_call: TRBJ1-4
cdr3_aa: CASSLDRVEMTNEKLFF
cdr3_nt: TGCGCCAGCAGCTTGGACAGGGTTGAAATGACTAATGAAAAACTGTTTTTT

clone_size: .
d_call: .
v_call: TRBV19
j_call: TRBJ2-1
cdr3_aa: CASRSDSTNNEQFF
cdr3_nt: TGTGCCAGTAGGAGTGACAGTACCAACAATGAGCAGTTCTTC

clone_size: .
d_call: TRBD1
v_call: TRBV4-1
j_call: TRBJ2-7
cdr3_aa: CASSQPKGASGSYEQYF
cdr3_nt: TGCGCCAGCAGCCAACCTAAGGGGGCCAGTGGGTCCTACGAGCAGTACTTC

clone_size: .
d_call: TRBD2
v_call: TRBV5-6
j_call: TRBJ2-7
cdr3_aa: CASSPTSGGAYEQYF
cdr3_nt: TGTGCCAGCAGCCCGACTAGCGGGGGAGCCTACGAGCAGTACTTC

clone_size: .
d_call: .
v_call: TRBV27
j_call: TRBJ2-7
cdr3_aa: CASSLGDYYEQYF
cdr3_nt: TGTGCCAGCAGTTTAGGAGATTACTACGAGCAGTACTTC

clone_size: .
d_call: TRBD1
v_call: TRBV30
j_call: TRBJ2-2
cdr3_aa: CAWTPGGWDTGELFF
cdr3_nt: TGTGCCTGGACCCCAGGGGGTTGGGACACCGGGGAGCTGTTTTTT

clone_size: .
d_call: .
v_call: TRBV15
j_call: TRBJ1-5
cdr3_aa: CATSEGGNQPQHF
cdr3_nt: TGTGCCACCAGCGAGGGGGGCAATCAGCCCCAGCATTTT

clone_size: .
d_call: .
v_call: TRBV10-3
j_call: TRBJ2-3
cdr3_aa: CAISGSMKEVAESTDTQYF
cdr3_nt: TGTGCCATCAGTGGGTCGATGAAGGAGGTAGCGGAGAGCACAGATACGCAGTATTTT

clone_size: .
d_call: .
v_call: TRBV6-6
j_call: TRBJ2-2
cdr3_aa: CASSPTSGELFF
cdr3_nt: TGTGCCAGCAGCCCAACTAGCGGGGAGCTGTTTTTT

clone_size: .
d_call: .
v_call: TRBV4-2
j_call: TRBJ2-5
cdr3_aa: CASSQDHVGAQETQYF
cdr3_nt: TGTGCCAGCAGCCAAGACCACGTGGGAGCCCAAGAGACCCAGTACTTC

clone_size: once
d_call: TRBD2
v_call: TRBV7-8
j_call: TRBJ2-2
cdr3_aa: CATPWASADLTSGDPTGELFF
cdr3_nt: TGTGCCACCCCGTGGGCGTCGGCTGATCTGACTAGCGGAGATCCAACCGGGGAGCTGTTTTTT

clone_size: .
d_call: .
v_call: TRBV7-2
j_call: TRBJ2-1
cdr3_aa: CASSLDRTRDEQFF
cdr3_nt: TGTGCCAGCAGCTTAGATCGGACTCGAGATGAGCAGTTCTTC

clone_size: .
d_call: TRBD1
v_call: TRBV6-4
j_call: TRBJ2-7
cdr3_aa: CASRTGQPQYF
cdr3_nt: TGTGCCAGCAGGACAGGGCAGCCTCAGTACTTC

clone_size: .
d_call: .
v_call: TRBV25-1
j_call: TRBJ2-2
cdr3_aa: CASSVAGELFF
cdr3_nt: TGTGCCAGCAGTGTCGCCGGGGAGCTGTTTTTT

clone_size: .
d_call: TRBD1
v_call: TRBV11-2
j_call: TRBJ1-1
cdr3_aa: CASSRRTGRNTEAFF
cdr3_nt: TGTGCCAGCAGCCGGAGGACAGGAAGGAACACTGAAGCTTTCTTT

clone_size: .
d_call: .
v_call: TRBV2
j_call: TRBJ1-2
cdr3_aa: CASSEAGSGYGYTF
cdr3_nt: TGTGCCAGCAGTGAGGCAGGGTCCGGGTATGGCTACACCTTC

clone_size: once
d_call: .
v_call: TRBV11-1
j_call: TRBJ2-1
cdr3_aa: CASSLEGGINEQFF
cdr3_nt: TGTGCCAGCAGCTTAGAAGGAGGAATCAATGAGCAGTTCTTC